The rows below give T cell receptor beta chains drawn from one sample of a study of T cells in Graves' hyperthyroidism and ophthalmopathy. Each CDR3 protein is one row after TCRdb ran MiXCR on the multiplex PCR reads. The table lists 490,000 or so distinct CDR3 sequences, about 20% of them singletons, with under 55% in the top ten. The sequenced material came from blood. The receptors come from a woman aged 70-85 years with Graves' ophthalmopathy. Each CDR3 is given with its conserved first and last residue. A D gene is named only where the DNA matches it firmly. The size field is filled for only some rows; it gives once, few, many or a size class.

clone size	V gene	D gene	J gene	CDR3 protein	CDR3 DNA
few	TRBV7-8	NA	TRBJ1-5	CASSLGGIGAQPQHF	TGTGCCAGCAGCTTAGGAGGTATTGGGGCTCAGCCCCAGCATTTT
NA	TRBV28	NA	TRBJ1-2	CASSFSSPVGYGYTF	TGTGCCAGCAGTTTTTCCTCACCAGTTGGCTATGGCTACACCTTC
NA	TRBV20-1	NA	TRBJ1-2	CSASIAIYGYTF	TGCAGTGCTAGTATAGCGATATATGGCTACACCTTC
many	TRBV12-3/TRBV12-4	NA	TRBJ2-7	CASSLGPWASDYYEQYF	TGTGCCAGCAGTTTAGGACCCTGGGCTAGCGACTATTACGAGCAGTACTTC
NA	TRBV7-6	NA	TRBJ2-3	CASSLTTSAALTDTQYF	TGTGCCAGCAGCTTAACTACCAGCGCGGCCCTCACAGATACGCAGTATTTT
NA	TRBV3-1	NA	TRBJ2-2	CASSLSADGNTGELFF	TGTGCCAGCAGCTTGTCCGCCGACGGAAACACCGGGGAGCTGTTTTTT
NA	TRBV6-4	NA	TRBJ2-1	CAGLEWDCRPSYNEQFF	TGTGCCGGGTTAGAGTGGGACTGTAGACCTTCCTACAATGAGCAGTTCTTC
NA	TRBV5-4	NA	TRBJ1-2	CASSLDAGANYGYTF	TGTGCCAGCAGCTTGGATGCAGGAGCTAACTATGGCTACACCTTC
NA	TRBV30	NA	TRBJ1-1	CAWSIGMGTEAFF	TGTGCCTGGAGTATAGGGATGGGGACTGAAGCTTTCTTT
few	TRBV27	NA	TRBJ1-5	CASSLQGSRNQPQHF	TGTGCCAGCAGTTTACAGGGATCTCGCAATCAGCCCCAGCATTTT
few	TRBV7-9	NA	TRBJ2-5	CASSFSVPEETQYF	TGTGCCAGCAGCTTTTCGGTCCCAGAGGAGACCCAGTACTTC
many	TRBV20-1	NA	TRBJ1-1	CSARGGFENTEAFF	TGCAGTGCTAGAGGTGGGTTTGAGAACACTGAAGCTTTCTTT
NA	TRBV6-2/TRBV6-3	NA	TRBJ2-3	CASSYSESHSTGTQYF	TGTGCCAGCAGTTACTCGGAATCCCACTCCACCGGTACGCAGTATTTT
NA	TRBV7-8	TRBD1	TRBJ2-5	CASSQDRVQTQYF	TGTGCCAGCAGCCAGGACAGGGTACAGACCCAGTACTTC
few	TRBV10-3	TRBD2	TRBJ2-7	CAIKLAGEVYEQYF	TGTGCCATCAAGCTAGCGGGGGAGGTCTACGAGCAGTACTTC
few	TRBV5-1	TRBD1	TRBJ2-4	CASSPGQAVSYIQYF	TGCGCCAGCAGCCCCGGACAGGCGGTATCATACATTCAGTACTTC
few	TRBV7-2	NA	TRBJ2-7	CASSLGPGVAYEQYF	TGTGCCAGCAGCTTAGGCCCGGGAGTGGCTTACGAGCAGTACTTC
many	TRBV6-1	NA	TRBJ2-1	CASSRRRDSYNEQFF	TGTGCCAGCAGTCGGAGGCGGGACTCCTACAATGAGCAGTTCTTC
few	TRBV4-3	TRBD1	TRBJ1-1	CASSHSTGSTEAFF	TGCGCCAGCAGCCATTCGACAGGGTCCACTGAAGCTTTCTTT
few	TRBV10-3	NA	TRBJ2-7	CAISQVPTYEQYF	TGTGCCATCAGTCAAGTTCCCACCTACGAGCAGTACTTC
NA	TRBV5-1	NA	TRBJ2-3	CASSSREREGTDTQYF	TGCGCCAGCAGCTCACGGGAGAGGGAGGGCACAGATACGCAGTATTTT
NA	TRBV7-2	NA	TRBJ2-2	CASSLKRAGELFF	TGTGCCAGCAGCTTAAAAAGGGCCGGGGAGCTGTTTTTT
NA	TRBV19	NA	TRBJ1-5	CASSTLARGVQPQHF	TGTGCCAGTAGTACCCTGGCCAGGGGAGTTCAGCCCCAGCATTTT
few	TRBV7-2	NA	TRBJ1-5	CASRIGHSNQPQHF	TGTGCCAGCAGGATCGGACATAGCAATCAGCCCCAGCATTTT
NA	TRBV6-1	NA	TRBJ2-4	CASSEAGLALGTKNIQYF	TGTGCCAGCAGTGAGGCGGGGCTAGCACTAGGGACCAAAAACATTCAGTACTTC
once	TRBV20-1	TRBD1	TRBJ2-1	CSARGPGTGGIERVFNEQFF	TGCAGTGCTAGGGGTCCGGGGACAGGGGGCATCGAGCGGGTGTTTAATGAGCAGTTCTTC
NA	TRBV28	TRBD2	TRBJ2-7	CASSLHLAVYEQYF	TGTGCCAGCAGTTTACACCTAGCGGTCTACGAGCAGTACTTC
once	TRBV18	NA	TRBJ2-6	CASSPPTGAGANVLTF	TGTGCCAGCTCACCACCGACCGGCGCGGGGGCCAACGTCCTGACTTTC
NA	TRBV5-5	NA	TRBJ2-7	CASSLQVRSSYEQYF	TGTGCCAGCAGCTTGCAGGTTAGAAGCTCCTACGAGCAGTACTTC
NA	TRBV6-1	NA	TRBJ2-5	CASSRSGPRGAQYF	TGTGCCAGCAGTCGATCCGGGCCGCGAGGGGCCCAGTACTTC
many	TRBV10-3	NA	TRBJ1-2	CAISESMFLGGYGYTF	TGTGCCATCAGTGAGTCGATGTTCCTGGGCGGCTATGGCTACACCTTC
NA	TRBV9	TRBD2	TRBJ2-3	CASSTGTSGRGDTQYF	TGTGCCAGCAGCACTGGGACTAGCGGGAGAGGAGATACGCAGTATTTT
NA	TRBV15	NA	TRBJ1-1	CATSRLGQMNTEAFF	TGTGCCACCAGCAGGTTGGGACAAATGAACACTGAAGCTTTCTTT
NA	TRBV28	NA	TRBJ1-2	CASSLQGSPTNYGYTF	TGTGCCAGCAGTCTCCAGGGGAGCCCGACTAACTATGGCTACACCTTC
few	TRBV19	NA	TRBJ1-3	CASMGSMTGNTIYF	TGTGCCAGTATGGGGTCGATGACTGGAAACACCATATATTTT
few	TRBV18	NA	TRBJ1-1	CASSPSKQENTEAFF	TGTGCCAGCTCACCTTCCAAACAGGAGAACACTGAAGCTTTCTTT
NA	TRBV10-2	NA	TRBJ2-6	CASTGQGTSGANVLTF	TGCGCCAGCACAGGGCAGGGGACCTCTGGGGCCAACGTCCTGACTTTC
NA	TRBV6-5	NA	TRBJ1-2	CASSYEGVVGYTF	TGTGCCAGCAGTTACGAAGGTGTGGTTGGCTACACCTTC
few	TRBV11-3	NA	TRBJ2-1	CASSYGGDEQFF	TGTGCCAGCAGCTACGGCGGGGATGAGCAGTTCTTC
NA	TRBV29-1	NA	TRBJ1-4	CSVDTGEKLFF	TGCAGCGTTGACACCGGTGAAAAACTGTTTTTT
NA	TRBV2	NA	TRBJ2-7	CASSGALYYEQYF	TGTGCCAGCAGTGGGGCCTTATACTACGAGCAGTACTTC
NA	TRBV3-1	NA	TRBJ1-5	CASSQGTTYSNQPQHF	TGTGCCAGCAGCCAAGGGACAACCTATAGCAATCAGCCCCAGCATTTT
few	TRBV20-1	TRBD1	TRBJ1-1	CGASPGTGLGTEAFF	TGCGGTGCTAGTCCCGGGACAGGTTTGGGCACTGAAGCTTTCTTT
NA	TRBV28	TRBD2	TRBJ2-7	CASSLLLAGGREQYF	TGTGCCAGCAGTTTATTACTAGCGGGAGGTCGTGAGCAGTACTTC